This TCR beta chain appears in the sequencing data of a study of control samples from healthy donors and cancer patients. Turning to this clone: The CDR3 ends on some other residue instead of the conserved phenylalanine or tryptophan, so this is likely a read error. The DNA is left out, because the CDR3 cannot be placed on it with certainty; the CDR3 is given as TCRdb lists it.

The data were produced by immunoSEQ multiplex PCR, yet TCRdb's version contains in-frame clones alone and is incomplete. The repertoire holds about 140,000 clones, with 91% as singletons. 11 amino acids form the CDR3, both terminal residues included. Source material: blood. The V gene is TRBV1, the J gene TRBJ1-4. TRBV1 is reported as a pseudogene. The clonotype originates from a man between 18 and 35 years old in good health. This CDR3 reads CTSSQDGRSVS.